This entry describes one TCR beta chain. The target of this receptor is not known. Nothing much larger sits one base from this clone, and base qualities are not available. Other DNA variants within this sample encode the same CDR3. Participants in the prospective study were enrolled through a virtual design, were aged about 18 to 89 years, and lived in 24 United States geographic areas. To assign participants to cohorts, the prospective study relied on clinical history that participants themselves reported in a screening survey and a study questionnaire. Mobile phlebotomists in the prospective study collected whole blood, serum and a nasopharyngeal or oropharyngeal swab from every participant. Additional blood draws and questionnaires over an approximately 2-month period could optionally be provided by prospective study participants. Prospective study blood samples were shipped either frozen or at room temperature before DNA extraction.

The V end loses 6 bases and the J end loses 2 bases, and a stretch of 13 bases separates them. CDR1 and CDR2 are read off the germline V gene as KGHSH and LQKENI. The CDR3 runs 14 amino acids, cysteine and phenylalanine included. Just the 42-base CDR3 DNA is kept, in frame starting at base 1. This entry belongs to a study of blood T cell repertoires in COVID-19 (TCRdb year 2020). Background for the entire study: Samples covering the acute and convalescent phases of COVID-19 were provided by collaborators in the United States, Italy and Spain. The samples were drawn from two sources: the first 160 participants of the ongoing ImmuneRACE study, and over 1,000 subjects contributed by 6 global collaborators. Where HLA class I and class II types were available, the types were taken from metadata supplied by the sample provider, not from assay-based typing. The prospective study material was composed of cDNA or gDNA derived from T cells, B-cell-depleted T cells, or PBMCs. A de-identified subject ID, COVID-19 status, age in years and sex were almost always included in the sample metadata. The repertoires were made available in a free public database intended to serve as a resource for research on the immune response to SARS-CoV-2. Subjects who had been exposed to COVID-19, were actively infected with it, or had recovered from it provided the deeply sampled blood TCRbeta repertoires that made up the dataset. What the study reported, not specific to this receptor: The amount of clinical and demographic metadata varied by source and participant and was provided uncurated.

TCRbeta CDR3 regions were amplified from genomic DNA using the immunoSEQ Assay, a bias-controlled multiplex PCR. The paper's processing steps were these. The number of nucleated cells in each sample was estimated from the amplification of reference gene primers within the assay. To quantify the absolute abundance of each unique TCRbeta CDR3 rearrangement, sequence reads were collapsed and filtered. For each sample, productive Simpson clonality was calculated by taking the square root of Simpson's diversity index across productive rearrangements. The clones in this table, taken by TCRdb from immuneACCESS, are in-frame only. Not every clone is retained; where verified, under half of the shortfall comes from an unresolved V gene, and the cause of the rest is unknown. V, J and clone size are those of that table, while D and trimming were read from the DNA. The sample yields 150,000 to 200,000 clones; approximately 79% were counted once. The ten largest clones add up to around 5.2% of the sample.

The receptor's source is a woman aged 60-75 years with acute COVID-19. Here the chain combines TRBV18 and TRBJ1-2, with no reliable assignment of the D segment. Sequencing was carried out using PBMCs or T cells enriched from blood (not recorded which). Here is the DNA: TGTGCCAGCTCCAGTAGAGACGGGAACTATGGCTACACCTTC. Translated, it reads CASSSRDGNYGYTF.